This TCR beta chain came from a study of Ad26.COV2.S vaccination and SARS-CoV-2 variants. Study in general: Participant was drawn from the COV1001 Ad26.COV2.S trial arm.

A remark on this clone: What it binds is not known.

This CDR3 is 18 amino acids long. Looked up from germline, CDR1 is KGHSH and CDR2 is LQKENI. Trimming removed 6 bases from V and 0 bases from J, with 18 bases in between. As to treatment: about 20 received Ad26.COV2.S at low or high dose, single or two shots; 5 received placebo; per-sample allocation not given. Repertoires come from day 63 after the first vaccine or placebo injection. Overall study results and limits: Greater spike-specific TCR breadth was seen in vaccine recipients than in placebo recipients. Reportedly, after vaccination the spike-specific CD8+ and CD4+ T cell responses displayed substantial breadth.

The assay was immunoSEQ multiplex PCR, and TCRdb's table has in-frame clones only and misses some. This sample has around 450,000 clones, with 90% found just once. The sample was peripheral blood, taken in a trial of Ad26.COV2.S vaccine versus placebo. The V call is TRBV18, the J call TRBJ2-6, with D possibly being TRBD1 or TRBD2 (5 bases each). This clonotype was sampled from a person between 18 and 59 years old who received the Ad26.COV2.S COVID-19 vaccine or a placebo. CDR3 nucleotides: TGTGCCAGCTCGCCCGGGACCGCTGCCTCCTCTGGGGCCAACGTCCTGACTTTC. It is translated as CASSPGTAASSGANVLTF.